This passage covers 21 T cell receptor beta chains from one sample sequenced in a study of somatic mutations in cytotoxic T cells in rheumatoid arthritis. This table comes from immunoSEQ multiplex PCR, and its TCRdb copy is limited to in-frame clones, with some not included. The repertoire holds approximately 20,000 clones, with about four fifths as singletons. The sample taken for sequencing was CD8+ T cells sorted from blood. The receptors stem from an adult with rheumatoid arthritis.

V is TRBV19 and J is TRBJ2-3; D may be TRBD1 (5 bases). CDR1 LNHDA and CDR2 SQIVND come from the germline V gene (reference sequence). The length of the CDR3 is 14 residues. The V end was cut by 4 bases, the J end by 2 bases, with 10 bases between. The CDR3 reads CASSNQGITDTQYF. The CDR3 bases are TGTGCCAGTAGTAACCAGGGTATCACAGATACGCAGTATTTT. Together with reference TRBV19 and TRBJ2-3, the CDR3 gives the full variable domain: DGGITQSPKYLFRKEGQNVTLSCEQNLNHDAMYWYRQDPGQGLRLIYYSQIVNDFQKGDIAEGYSVSREKKESFPLTVTSAQKNPTAFYLCASSNQGITDTQYFGPGTRLTVL.

V gene TRBV9 combines with J gene TRBJ2-3, with D hard to call. Trimming stripped 3 bases from V and 0 bases from J, with 2 bases between. The CDR3 spans 12 residues. Germline CDR1 SGDLS, CDR2 YYNGEE. As DNA, the CDR3 is TGTGCCAGCAGCGGGAGCACAGATACGCAGTATTTT. Translating it yields CASSGSTDTQYF.

The chain couples TRBV7-9 to TRBJ2-2, with D tentatively TRBD1 (6 bases). This CDR3 spans 11 amino acids. Trimming shortened V by 7 bases and J by 6 bases, and 6 bases separated the two germline ends. Germline V lookup: CDR1 SEHNR, CDR2 FQNEAQ (reference sequence). The CDR3, as DNA: TGTGCCAGCAAGGGGGCCGGGGAGCTGTTTTTT. Translated: CASKGAGELFF.

The V gene is TRBV2, the J gene TRBJ1-1; 11 nucleotides line up with TRBD1. CDR1 SNHLY and CDR2 FYNNEI come from the germline V gene. The junction had 4 bases not matched to a gene; V was cut back by 7 bases and J by 3 bases. The CDR3 length is 14 residues. CDR3 coding DNA: TGTGCCAGCACTGAGGGACAGGGGGACACTGAAGCTTTCTTT. It yields the protein CASTEGQGDTEAFF.

There are a few counts of this clone. V usage is TRBV4-1 and J usage is TRBJ2-2; D uncertain. This CDR3 is built from 13 residues. Germline V lookup: CDR1 MGHRA, CDR2 YSYEKL. Trimming shortened V by 1 base and J by 4 bases, and 4 bases separated the two germline ends. CDR3 region: CASSQGATGELFF. Here the CDR3 DNA reads TGCGCCAGCAGCCAAGGGGCCACCGGGGAGCTGTTTTTT.

V and J are TRBV18 and TRBJ1-2; no reliable D call. Germline V gene sequence: CDR1 KGHSH, CDR2 LQKENI. The CDR3 runs to 12 residues. The V and J ends lost 3 bases and 2 bases respectively, with 4 bases between them. CDR3: CASSPDNYGYTF. The CDR3 DNA sequence: TGTGCCAGCTCACCCGACAACTATGGCTACACCTTC.

This clone turned up a few times. The chain carries TRBV6-5 and TRBJ1-5; 10 bases are a match to TRBD1. This CDR3 contains 14 residues. Germline CDR1 reads MNHEY; CDR2 reads SVGAGI. J gave up 4 bases and V 5 bases, and 2 bases lay outside the gene matches. The DNA of the CDR3 is TGTGCCAGCAGTCGACAGGGGGCGAATCAGCCCCAGCATTTT. It yields the protein CASSRQGANQPQHF.

This clone was observed once. This sequence joins TRBV5-6 and TRBJ1-5; D not resolved. This CDR3 region has 16 residues. Trimming removed 1 base at V and 2 bases at J, with 13 bases between. Germline-derived CDR1 and CDR2 are SGHDT and YYEEEE. The CDR3 spells CASSLWAPMGNQPQHF. CDR3 sequence (DNA): TGTGCCAGCAGCTTGTGGGCCCCTATGGGCAATCAGCCCCAGCATTTT.

V is TRBV19 and J is TRBJ2-1; D not certain. This CDR3 has 12 residues. From germline, CDR1 is LNHDA and CDR2 SQIVND (reference sequence). Between the trimmed V and J ends, which lost 4 bases and 5 bases, there was a span of 6 bases. As DNA, the CDR3 is TGTGCCAGTAGTACTCAGGACAATGAGCAGTTCTTC. It translates to CASSTQDNEQFF.

This clone has only one observation. The V call is TRBV5-4, the J call TRBJ2-1; 8 positions match TRBD2. J lost 3 bases, V lost 4 bases, and 6 bases had no gene match. Per germline, CDR1 SGHNT and CDR2 YYREEE (reference sequence). There are 15 residues in the CDR3. The CDR3 DNA reads TGTGCCAGCAGCCTTATAGCGGGGAGCTACAATGAGCAGTTCTTC. It encodes CASSLIAGSYNEQFF.

The chain combines TRBV11-3 with TRBJ1-2; tentative D call: TRBD1 (5 bases). This CDR3 spans 14 amino acids. Germline CDR1 and CDR2: SGHNT and YENEEA. V was cut by 5 bases and J by 4 bases, with 14 bases left in between. The CDR3: CASSGGDGSYGYTF. CDR3 nucleotide sequence: TGTGCCAGCAGCGGGGGGGACGGAAGCTATGGCTACACCTTC. Drawing the rest from reference TRBV11-3 and TRBJ1-2, the complete variable domain is EAGVVQSPRYKIIEKKQPVAFWCNPISGHNTLYWYLQNLGQGPELLIRYENEEAVDDSQLPKDRFSAERLKGVDSTLKIQPAELGDSAVYLCASSGGDGSYGYTFGSGTRLTVV.

This chain uses TRBV7-9 with TRBJ1-1; D remains ambiguous. Looked up from germline, CDR1 is SEHNR and CDR2 is FQNEAQ (reference sequence). Trimming shortened V by 1 base and J by 7 bases, and 10 bases separated the two germline ends. The CDR3 has 13 residues. As DNA, the CDR3 is TGTGCCAGCAGCTTAGTAGGTGGCTTTGAAGCTTTCTTT. It encodes CASSLVGGFEAFF.

This CDR3 reads CASSEYSNQPQHF. The CDR3 nucleotides are TGCGCCAGCAGTGAGTATAGCAATCAGCCCCAGCATTTT. The rearrangement joins TRBV10-2 to TRBJ1-5, with D hard to call. V shed 1 base and J shed 0 bases, with 1 base lying between them. Germline loops: CDR1 WSHSY, CDR2 SAAADI. The CDR3 runs to 13 residues.

This rearrangement joins TRBV11-2 to TRBJ1-1; TRBD1 is a possible D gene (5 bases). Trimming stripped 5 bases from V and 3 bases from J, with 16 bases between. Germline values: CDR1 SGHAT, CDR2 FQNNGV. The CDR3 is made up of 15 amino acids. CDR3 in amino acids: CASSRGVGAHTEAFF. CDR3 nucleotides: TGTGCCAGCAGCCGGGGGGTTGGGGCCCACACTGAAGCTTTCTTT.

The table lists this clone with a few counts. The chain links TRBV6-1 to TRBJ1-2; TRBD1 might be the D (5 bases). The CDR3 sequence is 13 residues long. Trimming took off 7 bases at V and 6 bases at J, with 15 bases between the two ends. Germline values: CDR1 MNHNS, CDR2 SASEGT. The CDR3: CASIGRAQDGYTF. Written as DNA, the CDR3 is TGTGCCAGCATTGGCAGGGCACAGGATGGCTACACCTTC.

The chain uses TRBV27 and TRBJ2-7; D not resolved. V was shortened by 2 bases and J by 2 bases, with 13 bases between the two germline ends. Germline CDR1 is MNHEY and CDR2 is SMNVEV (reference sequence). CDR3 size: 15 residues. This CDR3 is CASSLIKGPPYEQYF. As DNA, the CDR3 is TGTGCCAGCAGTTTAATTAAGGGCCCGCCCTACGAGCAGTACTTC.

V is TRBV7-9 and J is TRBJ1-2, with a possible D match to TRBD1 (5 bases). The CDR3 sequence is 13 residues long. Trimming left V 5 bases short and J 4 bases short, with 11 bases between. CDR1 SEHNR and CDR2 FQNEAQ come from the germline V gene (reference sequence). The CDR3 region is CASSTTETYGYTF. The CDR3 DNA follows: TGTGCCAGCAGCACGACAGAGACCTATGGCTACACCTTC.

This CDR3 is CSTNTEAFF. In nucleotides, the CDR3 is TGCAGCACAAACACTGAAGCTTTCTTT. The gene calls are TRBV29-1 and TRBJ1-1; no reliable D call. Germline-derived CDR1 and CDR2 are SQVTM and ANQGSEA. V dropped 8 bases and J dropped 2 bases, with 3 bases sitting between them. This CDR3 comprises 9 residues.

The CDR3 spells CASSRGDTNQPQHF. The DNA of the CDR3 is TGTGCCAGTAGTCGGGGGGACACCAATCAGCCCCAGCATTTT. The chain employs TRBV19 and TRBJ1-5, with D possibly TRBD1 on 6 matching bases. Trimming shortened V by 5 bases and J by 3 bases, and 11 bases separated the two germline ends. The CDR3 spans 14 residues. The germline gives CDR1 LNHDA, CDR2 SQIVND (reference sequence). The variable domain in full, completed from reference TRBV19 and TRBJ1-5, reads DGGITQSPKYLFRKEGQNVTLSCEQNLNHDAMYWYRQDPGQGLRLIYYSQIVNDFQKGDIAEGYSVSREKKESFPLTVTSAQKNPTAFYLCASSRGDTNQPQHFGDGTRLSIL.

The chain has TRBV4-1 and TRBJ2-1; D uncertain. The CDR3 contains 13 residues. Germline lookup yields CDR1 MGHRA and CDR2 YSYEKL. Trimming pared 2 bases from V and 9 bases from J, leaving 11 bases between. CDR3 in DNA: TGCGCCAGCAGCCAACCCGGCGGCAGTGAGCAGTTCTTC. Protein product: CASSQPGGSEQFF.

The chain uses TRBV9 and TRBJ2-3; 8 positions agree with TRBD1. Germline V CDR1 and CDR2: SGDLS, YYNGEE. This CDR3 has 15 residues. V was pared by 3 bases and J by 2 bases, with 5 bases of the junction left unmatched. CDR3 sequence: CASSAQGADTDTQYF. CDR3 coding DNA: TGTGCCAGCAGCGCCCAGGGGGCCGACACAGATACGCAGTATTTT.